The 23 T cell receptor beta chains listed next were all sequenced from one sample in a study of T cell repertoires in cytomegalovirus infection. TCRdb re-analysed the reads in MiXCR, keeping a single row per CDR3 protein. This table holds 150,000 to 200,000 distinct CDR3 sequences, over 25% found once. Sample: PBMCs. These receptors originate from a human donor in good health (CMV status not recorded). Some clones in this sample may be carry-over from other donors' samples.

This clonotype was found many times. The chain joins TRBV7-8 to TRBJ2-2; 11 bases are a match to TRBD1. The J segment lost 1 base and the V segment lost 2 bases, leaving 18 bases of the junction unmatched. This CDR3 is built from 22 residues. Germline CDR1 and CDR2: SGHVS and FQNEAQ. In nucleotides, the CDR3 is TGTGCCAGCAGCTTATTCCTCCGACGGGGACAGGGGGATATCGGGAACACCGGGGAGCTGTTTTTT. Protein product: CASSLFLRRGQGDIGNTGELFF.

V gene TRBV2 combines with J gene TRBJ1-2; TRBD1 is a possible D gene (5 bases). V was clipped by 6 bases and J by 14 bases, with 13 bases between them. Per germline, CDR1 SNHLY and CDR2 FYNNEI. The CDR3 is made up of 10 amino acids. The CDR3 DNA reads TGTGCCAGCAGGGGGACGGCCCTTACCTTC. Its translation is CASRGTALTF.

This chain connects TRBV3-1 to TRBJ1-1; TRBD1 matches at 7 bases. V shed 1 base, J shed 8 bases, and the junction held 7 bases outside the gene matches. Germline V gives CDR1 LGHDT, CDR2 YNNKEL (reference sequence). CDR3 length equals 14 residues. This CDR3 is CASSQGEGASEAFF. In DNA, the CDR3 is TGTGCCAGCAGCCAAGGGGAGGGGGCTTCGGAAGCTTTCTTT.

The chain uses TRBV20-1 and TRBJ2-5, with 7 bases identical to TRBD1. This CDR3 region has 12 residues. The ends lost 4 bases at V and 4 bases at J; junction bases unmatched: 3. Germline assignment: CDR1 DFQATT and CDR2 SNEGSKA (reference sequence). CDR3 bases: TGCAGTGCTAAGGGGGCCCTAGAGACCCAGTACTTC. Translated, it gives CSAKGALETQYF.

This clonotype was found many times. The chain joins TRBV5-8 to TRBJ2-7, with D maybe TRBD1 (6 bases). V lost 0 bases and J 2 bases, leaving 12 bases between the germline ends. Germline V gene lookup returns CDR1 SGHTS and CDR2 YDEGEE. The CDR3 is 15 residues long. This CDR3 reads CASSLGRGAAYEQYF. CDR3 DNA: TGTGCCAGCAGCTTGGGCAGGGGAGCGGCCTACGAGCAGTACTTC.

This clonotype was observed at least ten times. The V gene is TRBV7-2, the J gene TRBJ2-2, with TRBD2 matching over 9 bases. The ends lost 8 bases at V and 7 bases at J; junction bases unmatched: 5. CDR1 SGHTA and CDR2 FQGNSA come from the germline V gene. This CDR3 is built from 13 residues. CDR3 residues: CASGTSNVGELFF. As DNA, the CDR3 is TGTGCCAGCGGGACTAGCAATGTCGGGGAGCTGTTTTTT. The full variable domain, in which reference TRBV7-2 and TRBJ2-2 provide the parts outside the CDR3, is GAGVSQSPSNKVTEKGKDVELRCDPISGHTALYWYRQSLGQGLEFLIYFQGNSAPDKSGLPSDRFSAERTGGSVSTLTIQRTQQEDSAVYLCASGTSNVGELFFGEGSRLTVL.

This clonotype was found many times. The rearrangement joins TRBV7-8 to TRBJ1-2; D is uncertain. V dropped 4 bases and J dropped 7 bases, with 13 bases sitting between them. Germline CDR1 reads SGHVS; CDR2 reads FQNEAQ. CDR3 length equals 13 residues. Here the CDR3 reads CASSSPGGGGYTF. CDR3 bases: TGTGCCAGCAGCTCCCCAGGAGGCGGTGGCTACACCTTC.

This clonotype was detected many times. The V gene is TRBV7-3, the J gene TRBJ1-2; 9 positions agree with TRBD1. With 8 bases clipped from V and 4 bases from J, the junction kept 8 bases outside the gene matches. Germline CDR1 reads SGHTA; CDR2 reads FQGTGA. This CDR3 has 14 amino acids. CDR3 region: CASSRGQGIYGYTF. DNA for the CDR3: TGTGCCAGCTCACGAGGACAGGGGATCTATGGCTACACCTTC.

The chain has TRBV7-1 and TRBJ2-3; D ambiguous. TRBV7-1 is labeled an ORF, and its function is uncertain. Trimming took 5 bases from V and 3 from J, leaving 6 bases between them. This CDR3 spans 12 amino acids. DNA for the CDR3: TGTGCCAGCAGCCCTGATACAGATACGCAGTATTTT. Protein sequence: CASSPDTDTQYF.

This clonotype came up many times. This sequence joins TRBV7-2 and TRBJ2-7; D not certain. This CDR3 is built from 11 residues. The germline gives CDR1 SGHTA, CDR2 FQGNSA. Trimming shortened V by 6 bases and J by 2 bases, and 5 bases separated the two germline ends. CDR3 sequence (DNA): TGTGCCAGCAGTCGCACCTACGAGCAGTACTTC. Translating it yields CASSRTYEQYF.

This clonotype was picked up a small number of times. V is TRBV7-4 and J is TRBJ2-1; D is unresolved. There are 14 residues in the CDR3. V was pared by 2 bases and J by 5 bases, with 10 bases between. In germline, CDR1 is SGHVT, CDR2 SQSDAQ. CDR3 protein: CASSLSTTDNEQFF. CDR3 coding DNA: TGTGCCAGCAGCTTATCTACAACGGACAATGAGCAGTTCTTC.

CDR3 DNA: TGCGCCAGCAGCTTGGCTTCAGTCCTGGGGGGAACTGAAGCTTTCTTT. Protein sequence: CASSLASVLGGTEAFF. V usage is TRBV5-1 and J usage is TRBJ1-1; tentative D call: TRBD1 (5 bases). The CDR3 extends over 16 amino acids. V dropped 0 bases and J dropped 5 bases, with 17 bases sitting between them. The germline V gene encodes CDR1 SGHRS and CDR2 YFSETQ.

This clonotype was picked up a small number of times. The chain has TRBV29-1 and TRBJ1-1, with D tentatively TRBD1 (5 bases). The CDR3 length is 12 residues. V lost 7 bases to trimming and J lost 7 bases, with 16 bases between them. The germline gives CDR1 SQVTM, CDR2 ANQGSEA. The CDR3 DNA sequence: TGCAGCGCCACCTCAGGGCCCCTTGAAGCTTTCTTT. Amino acid sequence: CSATSGPLEAFF.

This clonotype has a handful of counts. The chain is built from TRBV18 and TRBJ2-3; TRBD1 might be the D (5 bases). The V gene lost 0 bases and the J gene lost 5 bases, with 15 bases spanning the gap. The CDR3 spans 16 residues. CDR1 is KGHSH and CDR2 is LQKENI in the germline V gene. The CDR3 here is CASSPPVPGIVDTQYF. The CDR3 bases are TGTGCCAGCTCACCACCGGTTCCAGGGATAGTAGATACGCAGTATTTT.

This clonotype occurred once. The V and J genes are TRBV24-1 and TRBJ2-1; D tentatively reads TRBD1 or TRBD2 (5 bases each). Germline values: CDR1 KGHDR, CDR2 SFDVKD. This CDR3 has 13 amino acids. V was clipped by 10 bases and J by 7 bases, with 16 bases between them. The CDR3 loop is CATQDPGQNEQFF. DNA of the CDR3: TGTGCCACTCAAGACCCGGGGCAGAATGAGCAGTTCTTC.

The V and J genes are TRBV20-1 and TRBJ2-5, with D tentatively TRBD2 (6 bases). The CDR3 runs to 13 residues. V shed 0 bases and J shed 9 bases, with 14 bases lying between them. The germline CDR1 and CDR2 sequences are DFQATT and SNEGSKA (reference sequence). CDR3 sequence (DNA): TGCAGTGCTAGAGACGGGACTCAAGGGGCCCAGTACTTC. Translated: CSARDGTQGAQYF.

As for this clonotype: With a much larger clone just one base away, this may be a read error. V is TRBV19 and J is TRBJ2-1, with D possibly TRBD1 on 6 matching bases. Trimming removed 6 bases from V and 0 bases from J, with 12 bases in between. This CDR3 has 15 residues. Germline V CDR1 and CDR2: LNHDA, SQIVND (reference sequence). The CDR3 DNA follows: TGTGCCAGTAGACCAGACAGGAGCTCCTACAATGAGCAGTTCTTC. Translation gives CASRPDRSSYNEQFF.

This chain uses TRBV7-9 with TRBJ2-1; possible D gene TRBD1, 5 bases. Trimming took off 1 base at V and 2 bases at J, with 12 bases between the two ends. The germline V gene has CDR1 SEHNR and CDR2 FQNEAQ (reference sequence). This CDR3 has 16 amino acids. This chain's CDR3 is CASSLDRPTTYNEQFF. Written as DNA, the CDR3 is TGTGCCAGCAGCTTAGACAGGCCAACTACCTACAATGAGCAGTTCTTC.

In its sample, this clonotype was seen a few times. The chain recombines TRBV30 with TRBJ2-7, with D uncertain. V was shortened by 4 bases and J by 0 bases, with 7 bases between the two germline ends. This CDR3 contains 12 residues. Germline V gene data show CDR1 as GTSNPN and CDR2 as SVGIG (reference sequence). The CDR3 nucleotides read TGTGCCTGGATGACGGCCTCCTACGAGCAGTACTTC. Translated, it gives CAWMTASYEQYF. The variable domain in full, with the rest retrieved from reference TRBV30 and TRBJ2-7, is SQTIHQWPATLVQPVGSPLSLECTVEGTSNPNLYWYRQAAGRGLQLLFYSVGIGQISSEVPQNLSASRPQDRQFILSSKKLLLSDSGFYLCAWMTASYEQYFGPGTRLTVT.

This clonotype appeared a few times. DNA of the CDR3: TGTGCCAGCAGCCTCACCCCCGCAACCGAAGCTTTCTTT. Protein sequence: CASSLTPATEAFF. This chain links TRBV7-2 with TRBJ1-1; no reliable D call. The germline V gene encodes CDR1 SGHTA and CDR2 FQGNSA. With 5 bases removed from V and 8 bases from J, the gap between germline ends came to 15 bases. This CDR3 comprises 13 residues.

The genes are TRBV4-2 and TRBJ2-5, with a possible D match to TRBD2 (5 bases). V gave up 3 bases and J gave up 2 bases, with 13 bases separating them. From germline, CDR1 is LGHNA and CDR2 YNFKEQ. The CDR3 sequence is 15 residues long. CDR3 residues: CASSQGTGIQETQYF. As DNA, the CDR3 is TGTGCCAGCAGCCAGGGTACGGGAATTCAAGAGACCCAGTACTTC.

J is TRBJ2-2 and V is TRBV18; 7 nucleotides agree with TRBD1. V lost 3 bases to trimming and J lost 3 bases; unmatched junction nucleotides: 4. This CDR3 is built from 15 residues. CDR1 is KGHSH and CDR2 is LQKENI in the germline V gene. CDR3 residues: CASSPRTGDTGELFF. CDR3 sequence (DNA): TGTGCCAGCTCACCTCGGACAGGCGACACCGGGGAGCTGTTTTTT. Full variable domain (outside the CDR3, taken from reference TRBV18 and TRBJ2-2): NAGVMQNPRHLVRRRGQEARLRCSPMKGHSHVYWYRQLPEEGLKFMVYLQKENIIDESGMPKERFSAEFPKEGPSILRIQQVVRGDSAAYFCASSPRTGDTGELFFGEGSRLTVL.

DNA for the CDR3: TGCGCCAGCAGTACGGGGACTCCAGATACGCAGTATTTT. Protein sequence: CASSTGTPDTQYF. This chain connects TRBV5-1 to TRBJ2-3; TRBD2 might be the D (6 bases). Trimming took off 5 bases at V and 4 bases at J, with 11 bases between the two ends. CDR1 and CDR2 (germline): SGHRS, YFSETQ. The CDR3 runs 13 residues. The full variable domain, with the rest looked up from reference TRBV5-1 and TRBJ2-3, is KAGVTQTPRYLIKTRGQQVTLSCSPISGHRSVSWYQQTPGQGLQFLFEYFSETQRNKGNFPGRFSGRQFSNSRSEMNVSTLELGDSALYLCASSTGTPDTQYFGPGTRLTVL.